This T cell receptor beta chain was observed in a study of T cell responses to AZD1222 COVID-19 vaccine. The CDR3 is 15 amino acids. The germline V gene encodes CDR1 SNHLY and CDR2 FYNNEI. V was pared by 7 bases and J by 1 base, with 1 base of the junction left unmatched. TCRdb's copy holds only in-frame clones and misses some; the assay was immunoSEQ multiplex PCR. This sample carries 70,000 or so clones, over 60% of them seen once, and the ten largest clones take over 10%. Details on this clone: Its antigen remains unidentified.

The study's findings and limits: Spike was spanned by vaccine-associated CD4 TCRs, which were dominant at 160-218 and 743-854. Baseline seropositives among AZD1222 recipients totaled only 5 to 7. A mostly white British donor set with more females was recruited, and clonal diversity was possibly underestimated.

The sequences come from peripheral blood, collected on day 0 of AZD1222 vaccination. This clonotype originated in an adult in good health. V usage is TRBV2 and J usage is TRBJ2-4, with 13 bases identical to TRBD2. The CDR3 is CASMGLAGAKNIQYF. The CDR3 DNA follows: TGTGCCAGCATGGGACTAGCGGGGGCCAAAAACATTCAGTACTTC.